The 2 T cell receptor beta chains listed next were all sequenced from one sample in a study of cytomegalovirus exposure and HLA in healthy donors. Both 60 Vbeta primers and 13 Jbeta primers went into the PCR. Repertoires were generated with immunoSEQ multiplex PCR, while TCRdb's copy carries only in-frame clones and drops some. The table lists about 170,000 clones, roughly 80% of them singletons. The sequencing input was PBMCs. These receptors came from a male donor in good health and CMV-seronegative.

The chain combines TRBV7-9 with TRBJ1-1, with D hard to call. CDR3 length equals 13 residues. CDR1 is SEHNR, CDR2 FQNEAQ, per germline (reference sequence). With 5 bases removed from V and 5 bases from J, the gap between germline ends came to 12 bases. The CDR3 sequence is CASSPHEETEAFF. The CDR3 DNA is TGTGCCAGCAGCCCCCATGAGGAAACTGAAGCTTTCTTT.

This clone turned up a few times. The chain recombines TRBV7-9 with TRBJ2-1; the match to TRBD2 covers 10 bases. There are 16 residues in the CDR3. J gave up 6 bases and V 5 bases, and 10 bases lay outside the gene matches. Germline V gene sequence: CDR1 SEHNR, CDR2 FQNEAQ (reference sequence). The CDR3 DNA follows: TGTGCCAGCAGCCCGCCCCTAGCGGGGGCGTTCAATGAGCAGTTCTTC. This encodes CASSPPLAGAFNEQFF.